These 27 T cell receptor beta chains were sequenced from one sample in a study of blood T cell repertoires in COVID-19. TCRdb keeps only in-frame clones here, not all; method: immunoSEQ multiplex PCR. This sample has about 340,000 clones, with about 93% found just once. Sequenced material: peripheral blood. The receptors shown here come from a woman under 30 who had recovered from COVID-19.

The chain recombines TRBV7-9 with TRBJ2-3; 14 bases line up with TRBD2. The CDR3 spans 18 residues. Germline V lookup: CDR1 SEHNR, CDR2 FQNEAQ (reference sequence). With V trimmed by 3 bases and J by 1 base, 6 bases remained unmatched. The CDR3, as DNA: TGTGCCAGCAGCTTTGGGACTAGCGGGAGAAGGGGCACAGATACGCAGTATTTT. It specifies CASSFGTSGRRGTDTQYF.

The chain employs TRBV6-1 and TRBJ2-7, with 11 bases matching TRBD2. V dropped 6 bases and J dropped 2; count of bases not matched to a gene: 9. The CDR3 runs to 16 residues. Germline V CDR1 and CDR2: MNHNS, SASEGT. CDR3 sequence (DNA): TGTGCCAGCAGCGAAACACTAGCGGGAGTTCCCTACGAGCAGTACGTC. Encoded protein: CASSETLAGVPYEQYV.

The V gene is TRBV7-8, the J gene TRBJ1-1; weak D call: TRBD1 (5 bases). Trimming removed 5 bases from V and 0 bases from J, with 13 bases in between. Germline loops: CDR1 SGHVS, CDR2 FQNEAQ. The CDR3 covers 15 residues. In DNA form, the CDR3 reads TGTGCCAGCAGCCAAACTACAGGACTGAACACTGAAGCTTTCTTT. It encodes CASSQTTGLNTEAFF.

The chain uses TRBV6-6 and TRBJ1-1; 7 bases are a match to TRBD1. V shed 0 bases, J shed 7 bases, and the junction held 8 bases outside the gene matches. The CDR3 runs to 15 residues. CDR1 and CDR2 from the germline V gene are MNHNY and SVGAGI (reference sequence). CDR3 loop: CASSYSMDRRGEAFF. CDR3 nucleotides: TGTGCCAGCAGTTACTCGATGGACAGGAGGGGTGAAGCTTTCTTT.

In this sample, this clone turned up once. The V and J genes are TRBV7-9 and TRBJ2-5; weak D call: TRBD2 (5 bases). Trimming removed 8 bases at V and 5 bases at J, with 9 bases between. The germline V gene has CDR1 SEHNR and CDR2 FQNEAQ (reference sequence). This CDR3 is 11 amino acids long. The CDR3 nucleotides read TGTGCCAGCGGGCGAGGGGAGACCCAGTACTTC. This codes for CASGRGETQYF.

Here the CDR3 reads CASSPPAGRHYGYTF. Written as DNA, the CDR3 is TGTGCCAGCTCACCACCTGCGGGACGTCACTATGGCTACACCTTC. The chain uses TRBV18 and TRBJ1-2; perhaps TRBD1 as D (5 bases). The CDR3 is 15 amino acids. CDR1 and CDR2 from the germline V gene are KGHSH and LQKENI. Trimming pared 0 bases from V and 3 bases from J, leaving 11 bases between.

The J gene is TRBJ1-5, the V gene TRBV7-8; D unresolved. CDR1 and CDR2 (germline): SGHVS, FQNEAQ. The CDR3 spans 15 residues. The V and J ends lost 5 bases and 3 bases respectively, with 14 bases between them. The CDR3 region has the DNA TGTGCCAGCAGCCGCCAACCGGGATCCAATCAGCCCCAGCATTTT. Translated: CASSRQPGSNQPQHF.

The J gene is TRBJ2-3, the V gene TRBV7-2; 7 bases fit TRBD1. The CDR3 runs 15 residues. Trimming removed 3 bases from V and 2 bases from J; junction bases left unmatched: 5. Germline CDR1 and CDR2: SGHTA and FQGNSA. The CDR3: CASSFRDRDTDTQYF. In DNA, the CDR3 is TGTGCCAGCAGCTTTCGGGACAGAGACACAGATACGCAGTATTTT.

This rearrangement joins TRBV29-1 to TRBJ1-5, with D possibly being TRBD1 (5 bases). V lost 6 bases, J lost 5 bases, and 14 bases lay in between. CDR3 length: 13 amino acids. CDR1 and CDR2 (germline): SQVTM, ANQGSEA. Here the CDR3 DNA reads TGCAGCGTGGGGGGGAATCGGGATCAGCCCCAGCATTTT. Its translation is CSVGGNRDQPQHF.

This clone was counted a single time. This chain links TRBV25-1 with TRBJ2-1; a weak D match, TRBD1 (7 bases). CDR3 size: 18 residues. From germline, CDR1 is MGHDK and CDR2 SYGVNS. Trimming removed 1 base at V and 4 bases at J, with 20 bases between. The CDR3 protein is CASSEFGSQGGIYNEQFF. CDR3 DNA: TGTGCCAGCAGTGAATTCGGTTCTCAGGGGGGAATATACAATGAGCAGTTCTTC.

The chain has TRBV7-8 and TRBJ1-5; TRBD1 is a possible D gene (5 bases). CDR3 length: 16 residues. The V end lost 5 bases, the J end lost 1 base, and 15 bases lay between the germline ends. The germline V gene has CDR1 SGHVS and CDR2 FQNEAQ. Here the CDR3 DNA reads TGTGCCAGCAGCACTTCGACAGCGAGAAGCAATCAGCCCCAGCATTTT. This codes for CASSTSTARSNQPQHF.

The chain couples TRBV30 to TRBJ1-1, with a tentative D call TRBD1 (6 bases). Germline CDR1 and CDR2: GTSNPN and SVGIG (reference sequence). The germline V and J ends were trimmed by 1 base and 1 base, with 7 bases remaining between them. The CDR3 sequence is 13 residues long. The CDR3 DNA sequence: TGTGCCTGGAGTGAGACAGGGAACACTGAAGCTTTCTTT. It yields the protein CAWSETGNTEAFF.

The chain carries TRBV6-5 and TRBJ1-1; 9 positions agree with TRBD1. The germline V gene has CDR1 MNHEY and CDR2 SVGAGI. The CDR3 is 14 amino acids. The J segment lost 3 bases and the V segment lost 5 bases, leaving 4 bases of the junction unmatched. CDR3 amino acids: CASSRDRVDTEAFF. CDR3 bases: TGTGCCAGCAGTCGGGACAGGGTTGACACTGAAGCTTTCTTT.

The chain combines TRBV5-5 with TRBJ1-1; D is possibly TRBD1 (6 bases). V lost 4 bases, J lost 3 bases, and 10 bases lay in between. The germline gives CDR1 SGHKS, CDR2 YYEKEE (reference sequence). The CDR3 consists of 13 residues. In DNA, the CDR3 is TGTGCCAGCAGCCCCTACAGGGACACTGAAGCTTTCTTT. Translating it yields CASSPYRDTEAFF.

V gene TRBV27 combines with J gene TRBJ2-3; the match to TRBD2 covers 11 bases. Trimming took 5 bases from V and 4 from J; bases not matched to a gene: 8. The CDR3 loop spans 16 amino acids. Germline CDR1 MNHEY, CDR2 SMNVEV (reference sequence). CDR3 bases: TGTGCCAGCAGTGGTAGCGGGAGGGCTTTTGCAGATACGCAGTATTTT. This encodes CASSGSGRAFADTQYF.

This clone came up once. The V gene is TRBV19, the J gene TRBJ1-2, with D uncertain. Per germline, CDR1 LNHDA and CDR2 SQIVND (reference sequence). The germline V and J ends were trimmed by 3 bases and 8 bases, with 16 bases remaining between them. The CDR3 loop spans 14 amino acids. CDR3 in amino acids: CASSIVSDGSGYTF. CDR3 DNA: TGTGCCAGTAGTATCGTTAGTGACGGGAGCGGCTACACCTTC.

The rearrangement uses TRBV2 and TRBJ2-5; 9 bases are a match to TRBD1. After removal of 2 bases from V and 4 bases from J, the junction contained 8 bases not matched to a gene. The CDR3 sequence is 16 residues long. Germline values: CDR1 SNHLY, CDR2 FYNNEI. The CDR3 DNA is TGTGCCAGCAGTGAATGGCGGACAGGGGTAGGAGAGACCCAGTACTTC. It is translated as CASSEWRTGVGETQYF. The full variable domain, in which reference TRBV2 and TRBJ2-5 provide the parts outside the CDR3, is EPEVTQTPSHQVTQMGQEVILRCVPISNHLYFYWYRQILGQKVEFLVSFYNNEISEKSEIFDDQFSVERPDGSNFTLKIRSTKLEDSAMYFCASSEWRTGVGETQYFGPGTRLLVL.

The gene calls are TRBV19 and TRBJ1-1; D is undetermined. The V end lost 5 bases, the J end lost 6 bases, and 10 bases lay between the germline ends. Germline V gives CDR1 LNHDA, CDR2 SQIVND (reference sequence). This CDR3 comprises 12 residues. CDR3 sequence: CASSRQDAEAFF. CDR3 in DNA: TGTGCCAGTAGTCGACAAGACGCTGAAGCTTTCTTT.

The V and J genes are TRBV4-3 and TRBJ2-1; D unclear. This CDR3 spans 14 amino acids. Trimming took 2 bases from V and 5 from J, leaving 10 bases between them. From germline, CDR1 is LGHNA and CDR2 YSLEER. This chain's CDR3 is CASSQSVRNNEQFF. In nucleotides, the CDR3 is TGCGCCAGCAGCCAATCCGTGAGGAACAATGAGCAGTTCTTC.

This chain uses TRBV19 with TRBJ2-2; D may be TRBD1 (6 bases). V was cut by 1 base and J by 5 bases, with 14 bases left in between. The CDR3 totals 16 residues. Germline V gene lookup returns CDR1 LNHDA and CDR2 SQIVND (reference sequence). The CDR3 here is CASSIVGQSLTGELFF. In nucleotides, the CDR3 is TGTGCCAGTAGTATAGTTGGACAGTCTTTGACCGGGGAGCTGTTTTTT. Drawing the rest from reference TRBV19 and TRBJ2-2, the complete variable domain is DGGITQSPKYLFRKEGQNVTLSCEQNLNHDAMYWYRQDPGQGLRLIYYSQIVNDFQKGDIAEGYSVSREKKESFPLTVTSAQKNPTAFYLCASSIVGQSLTGELFFGEGSRLTVL.

The CDR3 protein is CASSLTSGSLNEQFF. DNA for the CDR3: TGTGCCAGCAGCTTGACTAGCGGGAGTTTAAATGAGCAGTTCTTC. The V and J genes are TRBV9 and TRBJ2-1; 12 nucleotides match TRBD2. The CDR3 has 15 amino acids. Germline-derived CDR1 and CDR2 are SGDLS and YYNGEE. J gave up 7 bases and V 4 bases, and 6 bases lay outside the gene matches.

V is TRBV14 and J is TRBJ2-4, with 9 bases matching TRBD1. V gave up 0 bases and J gave up 4 bases; unmatched junction bases: 1. Germline-derived CDR1 and CDR2 are SGHDN and FVKESK. This CDR3 comprises 15 residues. CDR3 amino acids: CASSQDGTGKNIQYF. DNA for the CDR3: TGTGCCAGCAGCCAAGATGGGACAGGGAAAAACATTCAGTACTTC.

V is TRBV7-2 and J is TRBJ1-4; D not resolved. Germline V CDR1 and CDR2: SGHTA, FQGNSA. V was trimmed by 7 bases and J by 3 bases, leaving 21 bases between them. This CDR3 comprises 17 residues. The CDR3 sequence: CASTPRGAGPSNEKLFF. In DNA, the CDR3 is TGTGCCAGCACCCCGCGGGGAGCAGGCCCGTCTAATGAAAAACTGTTTTTT.

The chain carries TRBV29-1 and TRBJ1-1; D is undetermined. Per the germline V gene, CDR1 is SQVTM and CDR2 is ANQGSEA. The ends were cut back, 7 bases at V and 11 bases at J, with 20 bases in the middle. The CDR3 has 12 amino acids. CDR3 loop: CSAVSRRGFAFF. The CDR3 region has the DNA TGCAGCGCAGTGTCTCGGCGGGGATTTGCTTTCTTT.

CDR3 bases: TGCGCCAGCAGCCAAGATTTAACCAGCGGGACTTCACTTCTTAACTACAATGAGCAGTTCTTC. Its protein is CASSQDLTSGTSLLNYNEQFF. The rearrangement joins TRBV4-3 to TRBJ2-1; 7 positions match TRBD2. Trimming cost V 0 bases and J 3 bases; bases outside gene matches: 20. CDR3 length equals 21 residues. The V gene's germline CDR1 is LGHNA and CDR2 YSLEER.

The chain employs TRBV5-4 and TRBJ2-1; 8 bases map to TRBD2. The germline V gene encodes CDR1 SGHNT and CDR2 YYREEE (reference sequence). V was clipped by 4 bases and J by 4 bases; unmatched bases: 7. CDR3 length: 15 residues. This chain's CDR3 is CASSKRTSRYNEQFF. DNA for the CDR3: TGTGCCAGCAGCAAAAGGACTAGCAGATACAATGAGCAGTTCTTC.

The J gene is TRBJ1-3, the V gene TRBV5-1, with no clear D. Trimming took off 0 bases at V and 2 bases at J, with 9 bases between the two ends. The CDR3 runs to 15 residues. Germline V lookup: CDR1 SGHRS, CDR2 YFSETQ. CDR3 sequence: CASSLDSSPGNTIYF. The CDR3 nucleotides read TGCGCCAGCAGCTTGGACAGTTCCCCTGGAAACACCATATATTTT.